This T cell receptor beta chain comes out of a study of metastatic and nonmetastatic thyroid tumors. Study as a whole: Repertoires from malignant and benign thyroid patients were compared across blood and tumor or nodule tissue.

CDR3 size: 14 residues. From germline, CDR1 is MNHEY and CDR2 SVGEGT. V lost 2 bases and J 4 bases, leaving 9 bases between the germline ends. With regard to this clone: The antigen is not known.

In the authors' workflow: Between-group CDR3 differences, defined by clinicopathological status, yielded a distant-metastasis classifier for papillary thyroid cancer. MiXCR was used by TCRdb to re-call the PCR reads. The V and J calls and clone size are TCRdb's, not the authors'. The data hold about 13,000 clones, with around a third observed a single time. Study-wide results and caveats: In both blood and tumor samples, TCR beta diversity was reported significantly higher for malignant than benign nodules.

Patients underwent thyroid surgery, and none had received any treatment before it. Sequencing was performed on tumor tissue. The sequence was collected from a male donor with papillary thyroid cancer or a benign thyroid nodule (not recorded which). Some clones in this sample may be carry-over from other donors' samples. The genes are TRBV6-2 or TRBV6-3 and TRBJ1-3, with D hard to call. CDR3 nucleotide sequence: TGTGCCAGCAGTTACGAAGTCGGAGGAAACACCATATATTTT. This encodes CASSYEVGGNTIYF.